One sample yielded the 16 T cell receptor beta chains listed below, sequenced in a study of blood T cell repertoires in COVID-19. Using immunoSEQ multiplex PCR, the repertoire was profiled, and TCRdb retains in-frame clones only, with some absent. This sample carries around 200,000 clones, 88% of them seen once, and the ten largest clones take approximately 1.5%. Source material: peripheral blood. These receptors came from a man in his late teens or twenties with active or convalescent COVID-19.

This clone turned up a few times. The chain carries TRBV10-3 and TRBJ2-2, with D possibly TRBD1 on 5 matching bases. Germline assignment: CDR1 ENHRY and CDR2 SYGVKD. The V gene lost 0 bases and the J gene lost 6 bases, with 14 bases spanning the gap. This CDR3 has 16 amino acids. CDR3 coding DNA: TGTGCCATCAGTGAGTCTACAGGATTAGATGCCGGGGAGCTGTTTTTT. This codes for CAISESTGLDAGELFF.

The J gene is TRBJ1-1, the V gene TRBV6-5; maybe TRBD1 (5 bases). The germline V and J ends were trimmed by 2 bases and 0 bases, with 7 bases remaining between them. The CDR3 length is 14 residues. CDR1 is MNHEY, CDR2 SVGAGI, per germline. Here the CDR3 DNA reads TGTGCCAGCAGTTACGGGACTTTGAACACTGAAGCTTTCTTT. Protein: CASSYGTLNTEAFF.

This chain joins TRBV7-3 and TRBJ2-2; 7 positions match TRBD1. The V gene's germline CDR1 is SGHTA and CDR2 FQGTGA. The J segment lost 1 base and the V segment lost 5 bases, leaving 4 bases of the junction unmatched. The CDR3 runs 15 residues. The CDR3 spells CASSPHRGNTGELFF. CDR3 nucleotides: TGTGCCAGCAGCCCCCACAGGGGGAACACCGGGGAGCTGTTTTTT.

V usage is TRBV11-2 and J usage is TRBJ2-2; TRBD2 agrees at 11 bases. After removal of 5 bases from V and 7 bases from J, the junction contained 6 bases not matched to a gene. Per germline, CDR1 SGHAT and CDR2 FQNNGV. This CDR3 has 15 amino acids. CDR3 in DNA: TGTGCCAGCAGCCCCATAGCGGGAGGGGGCGGGGAGCTGTTTTTT. Residues: CASSPIAGGGGELFF.

The J gene is TRBJ1-1, the V gene TRBV12-3 or TRBV12-4; unclear D gene. V lost 3 bases, J lost 5 bases, and 7 bases lay in between. This CDR3 contains 12 residues. The CDR3 bases are TGTGCCAGCAGTTTTTTCAGGACTGAAGCTTTCTTT. It translates to CASSFFRTEAFF.

This chain links TRBV29-1 with TRBJ1-1; D possibly corresponds to TRBD1 (5 bases). CDR1 is SQVTM and CDR2 is ANQGSEA in the germline V gene. The length of the CDR3 is 13 residues. V lost 7 bases and J lost 0, with 12 bases in between. The CDR3, as DNA: TGCAGCGGCGGGCGGGGCATGAACACTGAAGCTTTCTTT. It encodes CSGGRGMNTEAFF. The full variable domain, rest sourced from reference TRBV29-1 and TRBJ1-1, is SAVISQKPSRDICQRGTSLTIQCQVDSQVTMMFWYRQQPGQSLTLIATANQGSEATYESGFVIDKFPISRPNLTFSTLTVSNMSPEDSSIYLCSGGRGMNTEAFFGQGTRLTVV.

Worth noting for this clone: This specimen includes other DNA sequences encoding the same CDR3. V and J are TRBV2 and TRBJ2-2; 11 nucleotides match TRBD1. The CDR3 consists of 15 residues. Trimming took 5 bases from V and 6 from J; bases not matched to a gene: 5. Germline V gene sequence: CDR1 SNHLY, CDR2 FYNNEI. Here the CDR3 DNA reads TGTGCCAGCAGTCCTGGGGGACAGGGGGCCGGGGAGCTGTTTTTT. Its protein product is CASSPGGQGAGELFF.

The V and J genes are TRBV29-1 and TRBJ1-2; 9 bases agree with TRBD1. Germline assignment: CDR1 SQVTM and CDR2 ANQGSEA. The J segment lost 7 bases and the V segment lost 6 bases, leaving 6 bases of the junction unmatched. The CDR3 is 12 amino acids. The CDR3 loop is CSVRTGDIGYTF. CDR3 DNA: TGCAGCGTCCGGACAGGGGATATTGGCTACACCTTC. Filled out from reference TRBV29-1 and TRBJ1-2, the complete variable domain reads SAVISQKPSRDICQRGTSLTIQCQVDSQVTMMFWYRQQPGQSLTLIATANQGSEATYESGFVIDKFPISRPNLTFSTLTVSNMSPEDSSIYLCSVRTGDIGYTFGSGTRLTVV.

The V call is TRBV1, the J call TRBJ2-1; TRBD2 is the table's D call and was not checked against the DNA. TRBV1 is a listed pseudogene. The CDR3 has 16 residues. DNA of the CDR3: TGCACCAGCAGCCAGACCTATTTGGACTTCTACAATGAGCAGTTCTTC. The encoded protein is CTSSQTYLDFYNEQFF.

The rearrangement joins TRBV19 to TRBJ1-6; D is unclear. Germline CDR1 is LNHDA and CDR2 is SQIVND (reference sequence). The CDR3 sequence is 16 residues long. Trimming removed 0 bases at V and 4 bases at J, with 10 bases between. CDR3 DNA: TGTGCCAGTAGTATAGATCTAGCGGAATATAATTCACCCCTCCACTTT. It is translated as CASSIDLAEYNSPLHF.

This chain links TRBV15 with TRBJ2-1, with TRBD2 matching over 10 bases. This CDR3 spans 16 amino acids. With V trimmed by 5 bases and J by 8 bases, 12 bases remained unmatched. Germline V lookup: CDR1 LNHNV, CDR2 YYDKDF (reference sequence). CDR3 DNA sequence: TGTGCCACCAGCTTACAACAAGCGGGAGGGAGGCATGAGCAGTTCTTC. It is translated as CATSLQQAGGRHEQFF.

The chain uses TRBV6-2 or TRBV6-3 and TRBJ2-3, with TRBD1 matching over 11 bases. Trimming at V came to 3 bases and at J to 6 bases, leaving 2 bases not matched to a gene. Germline-derived CDR1 and CDR2 are MNHEY and SVGEGT. The CDR3 has 14 residues. DNA for the CDR3: TGTGCCAGCAGTTATGGACAGGGGGCCGATACGCAGTATTTT. Amino acids: CASSYGQGADTQYF.

V and J are TRBV10-1 and TRBJ2-7, with 9 bases aligning to TRBD1. CDR1 is WNHNN, CDR2 SYGVQD, per germline (reference sequence). This CDR3 comprises 14 residues. Losses at the gene ends were 2 bases for V and 2 bases for J; bases not matched to a gene: 1. Here the CDR3 DNA reads TGCGCCAGCAGTGAGAGACAGGGGGCCTACGAGCAGTACTTC. As protein: CASSERQGAYEQYF.

The V gene is TRBV5-8, the J gene TRBJ1-5; maybe TRBD1 (5 bases). CDR1 and CDR2 (germline): SGHTS, YDEGEE. This CDR3 spans 14 amino acids. With 7 bases removed from V and 6 bases from J, the gap between germline ends came to 17 bases. CDR3 in DNA: TGTGCCAGCGGGAGGGGTCCCATTGTTCAGCCCCAGCATTTT. Translated: CASGRGPIVQPQHF.

V and J are TRBV10-3 and TRBJ1-6; 7 bases align to TRBD1. V lost 4 bases to trimming and J lost 5 bases; unmatched junction nucleotides: 5. CDR3 length: 15 amino acids. Germline V gives CDR1 ENHRY, CDR2 SYGVKD. The CDR3 sequence is CAISGPGTDNSPLHF. CDR3 DNA sequence: TGTGCCATCAGTGGCCCCGGGACAGATAATTCACCCCTCCACTTT.

The CDR3 coding sequence is TGTGCCAGCAGCTCAGGGGGCAAGACTGAAGCTTTCTTT. Amino acids: CASSSGGKTEAFF. The rearrangement uses TRBV7-2 and TRBJ1-1; the match to TRBD1 covers 8 bases. The V gene's germline CDR1 is SGHTA and CDR2 FQGNSA. J gave up 5 bases and V 4 bases, and 3 bases lay outside the gene matches. This CDR3 is 13 amino acids long.